A selection of T cell receptor beta chains follows, all from one sample in a study of cytomegalovirus exposure and HLA in healthy donors. Some clones are missing from TCRdb's copy, which holds only in-frame ones; the method was immunoSEQ multiplex PCR. Of some 130,000 clones in the sample, 75% to 90% are singletons; the top ten hold about 7%. The specimen sequenced was PBMCs. These receptor sequences come from a woman in her twenties or thirties in good health and CMV-seropositive. Each CDR3 is given with its conserved first and last residue. Each record gives: J gene, CDR3 length, D gene, clone size, V gene, CDR3 protein, CDR3 DNA. D genes are given only for firm matches. Clone sizes are given selectively: once, few, many, or a class where the clone is expanded.

TRBJ1-1 13 - - TRBV7-3 CASSFGRHTEAFF TGTGCCAGCAGCTTCGGGAGACACACTGAAGCTTTCTTT
TRBJ1-2 16 TRBD1 - TRBV5-1 CASSLALGQGADGYTF TGCGCCAGCAGCTTGGCCCTCGGACAGGGGGCAGACGGCTACACCTTC
TRBJ1-5 14 TRBD1 - TRBV5-6 CASSWGQSNQPQHF TGTGCCAGCAGCTGGGGACAGTCCAATCAGCCCCAGCATTTT
TRBJ1-1 14 - - TRBV2 CASSETGGATEAFF TGTGCCAGCAGTGAAACCGGGGGGGCCACTGAAGCTTTCTTT
TRBJ2-1 12 - - TRBV30 CAWSPFNDEQFF TGTGCCTGGAGTCCCTTTAATGATGAGCAGTTCTTC
TRBJ1-1 15 - - TRBV28 CASSFVEGPNTEAFF TGTGCCAGCAGTTTTGTGGAGGGGCCAAACACTGAAGCTTTCTTT
TRBJ2-2 14 - once TRBV5-8 CASSLLGPTGELFF TGTGCCAGCAGCTTGCTTGGGCCGACCGGGGAGCTGTTTTTT
TRBJ1-1 15 - - TRBV28 CASSFWGRGGTEAFF TGTGCCAGCAGTTTTTGGGGGCGCGGTGGCACTGAAGCTTTCTTT
TRBJ2-5 16 TRBD2 - TRBV27 CASSWAGSGREETQYF TGTGCCAGCAGTTGGGCAGGTAGCGGGAGGGAGGAGACCCAGTACTTC
TRBJ1-6 12 - - TRBV7-9 CSSSLSSGPLHF TGTTCCAGCAGCTTAAGTAGTGGACCCCTCCACTTT
TRBJ1-5 15 - - TRBV28 CASSPDVKLGQPQHF TGTGCCAGCAGCCCCGACGTTAAGCTAGGTCAGCCCCAGCATTTT
TRBJ2-7 14 - - TRBV10-2 CASILEGLADEQYF TGCGCCAGCATCTTGGAGGGGCTAGCTGACGAGCAGTACTTC
TRBJ2-6 21 TRBD2 - TRBV5-1 CASTLEEGKGLAGTGANVLTF TGCGCCAGCACCCTTGAGGAGGGTAAAGGACTAGCGGGAACTGGGGCCAACGTCCTGACTTTC
TRBJ2-6 15 - - TRBV29-1 CSVGDSVTGFSVLTF TGCAGCGTTGGAGATTCGGTGACAGGCTTTAGCGTCCTGACTTTC
TRBJ1-4 17 TRBD1 - TRBV2 CASISGTGGSPNEKLFF TGTGCCAGCATATCCGGGACAGGGGGCTCCCCAAATGAAAAACTGTTTTTT
TRBJ2-2 14 TRBD1 - TRBV2 CASKTGGSTGELFF TGTGCCAGCAAGACAGGGGGGAGCACCGGGGAGCTGTTTTTT
TRBJ2-1 16 TRBD2 - TRBV27 CASSSLPAGRNNEQFF TGTGCCAGCAGTTCACTCCCAGCGGGACGGAACAATGAGCAGTTCTTC
TRBJ2-1 16 TRBD2 - TRBV4-1 CASSQVPPPSGHGQFF TGCGCCAGCAGCCAAGTTCCCCCACCTAGCGGACACGGGCAGTTCTTC
TRBJ2-5 16 - - TRBV28 CASSRGRGPLQETQYF TGTGCCAGCAGCCGCGGGCGGGGGCCCCTCCAAGAGACCCAGTACTTC
TRBJ2-5 15 TRBD1 - TRBV11-2 CASSYRDRYQETQYF TGTGCCAGCAGCTACCGGGACAGGTACCAAGAGACCCAGTACTTC
TRBJ1-4 16 - once TRBV10-3 CAISESEGQTNEKLFF TGTGCCATCAGTGAGTCGGAGGGGCAGACTAATGAAAAACTGTTTTTT
TRBJ2-1 14 TRBD1 few TRBV18 CASSPQTGGNEQFF TGTGCCAGCTCACCACAGACAGGGGGCAATGAGCAGTTCTTC
TRBJ2-5 15 - once TRBV4-2 CASSQVASHGETQYF TGTGCCAGCAGCCAAGTAGCTTCCCATGGAGAGACCCAGTACTTC
TRBJ1-1 13 TRBD1 - TRBV19 CASTRQGHTEAFF TGTGCCAGTACCCGACAGGGTCACACTGAAGCTTTCTTT
TRBJ2-3 13 - few TRBV2 CASSEGGGDTQYF TGTGCCAGCAGTGAGGGGGGAGGCGATACGCAGTATTTT
TRBJ1-1 16 TRBD1 - TRBV5-6 CASSLVDRRKNTEAFF TGTGCCAGCAGCTTGGTGGACAGGCGAAAGAACACTGAAGCTTTCTTT
TRBJ1-1 13 - - TRBV6-5 CATWRGGNTEAFF TGTGCCACGTGGAGGGGAGGGAACACTGAAGCTTTCTTT